This TCR beta chain stems from a study of blood T cell repertoires in COVID-19. Study summary: The study drew acute and convalescent COVID-19 samples from the United States, Italy and Spain.

Generated by immunoSEQ multiplex PCR, the TCRdb table keeps only in-frame clones and is missing some. The repertoire holds some 150,000 clones, around 82% seen once, with 35% to 50% in the top ten. The CDR3 runs to 15 residues. Germline loops: CDR1 SGHKS, CDR2 YYEKEE (reference sequence). V gave up 4 bases and J gave up 3 bases, with 13 bases separating them. The TCR comes from a human donor in a cohort sampled during active COVID-19. V usage is TRBV5-5 and J usage is TRBJ1-4; D gene unclear. The specimen sequenced was peripheral blood. This CDR3 reads CASSPVAAPNEKLFF. In nucleotides, the CDR3 is TGTGCCAGCAGCCCCGTGGCCGCTCCTAATGAAAAACTGTTTTTT. The full variable domain, completed using reference TRBV5-5 and TRBJ1-4, is DAGVTQSPTHLIKTRGQQVTLRCSPISGHKSVSWYQQVLGQGPQFIFQYYEKEERGRGNFPDRFSARQFPNYSSELNVNALLLGDSALYLCASSPVAAPNEKLFFGSGTQLSVL.